This T cell receptor beta chain was identified during a study of blood T cell repertoires in COVID-19. On the study more broadly: The origin of the acute and convalescent COVID-19 samples was the United States, Italy and Spain. Nucleic acid was either cDNA or gDNA, and it came from T cells, B-cell-depleted T cells, or PBMCs.

Only a few counts were recorded for this clone. Germline lookup yields CDR1 KGHSH and CDR2 LQKENI. This CDR3 has 13 amino acids. V lost 2 bases and J 1 base, leaving 5 bases between the germline ends. Methods used by the authors: Nucleated cell number was recorded as an estimate derived from reference gene primer amplification. Sequencing used immunoSEQ multiplex PCR; TCRdb keeps in-frame clones, though not all of them. V and J calls and clone size follow that table, whereas D and trimming were derived from the DNA. The data show 210,000 or so clones, 84% seen once. This TCR was sampled from a woman aged 70-85 years with active or convalescent COVID-19. This sequence joins TRBV18 and TRBJ1-1; D call uncertain. Sequencing used peripheral blood. DNA of the CDR3: TGTGCCAGCTCACCAAACGGGAACACTGAAGCTTTCTTT. It encodes CASSPNGNTEAFF.